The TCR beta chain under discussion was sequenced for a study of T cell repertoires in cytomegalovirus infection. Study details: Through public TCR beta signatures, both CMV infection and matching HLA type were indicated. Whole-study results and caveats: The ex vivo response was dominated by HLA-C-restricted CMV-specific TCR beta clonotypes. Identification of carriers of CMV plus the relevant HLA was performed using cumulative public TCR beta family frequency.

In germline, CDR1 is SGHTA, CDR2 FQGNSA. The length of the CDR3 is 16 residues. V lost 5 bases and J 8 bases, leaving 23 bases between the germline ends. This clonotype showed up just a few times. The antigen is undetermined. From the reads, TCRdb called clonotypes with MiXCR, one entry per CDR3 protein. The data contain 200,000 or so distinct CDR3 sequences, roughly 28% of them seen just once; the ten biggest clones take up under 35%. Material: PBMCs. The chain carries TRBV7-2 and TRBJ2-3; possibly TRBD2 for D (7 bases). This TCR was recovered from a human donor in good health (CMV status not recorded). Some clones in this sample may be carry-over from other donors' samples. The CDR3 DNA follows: TGTGCCAGCAGCCCCCTAAGGGGGGGCCGGTCGGGTACGCAGTATTTT. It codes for CASSPLRGGRSGTQYF.